Included here is one T cell receptor (beta chain) sequence, with context. Antigen: not known. TCRdb re-derived calls from the 5' RACE reads in MiXCR, one entry per CDR3 protein. Among 400,000 or so distinct CDR3 sequences listed, 20% were seen once. This record belongs to a study of T-cell memory formation after mild COVID-19. Findings of the study overall: CD4+ contracting clones lay mainly in CM and EM, CD8+ ones in EMRA. Several responding clones turned up in pre-infection memory, indicating that cross-reactive memory may have taken part.

Trimming cost V 1 base and J 2 bases, with 17 bases left between them. This CDR3 is built from 17 residues. The germline V gene encodes CDR1 SGHVS and CDR2 FNYEAQ. The TCR comes from an adult woman who had mild COVID-19 (a few samples of this study predate the infection). Cell type and time point are not known. The rearrangement joins TRBV7-6 to TRBJ1-1; D not resolved. Sample: PBMCs or a T cell subset sorted from them (not recorded which). CDR3 DNA sequence: TGTGCCAGCAGCTTAGGGCCCTATAAAAGGGTAAACACTGAAGCTTTCTTT. It codes for CASSLGPYKRVNTEAFF.